One and the same sample provided the 5 T cell receptor beta chains below, sequenced in a study of T cell repertoires in cytomegalovirus infection. Antigens of these TCRs are unknown. Via MiXCR, TCRdb re-called the reads, giving one row per CDR3 protein. The repertoire holds approximately 120,000 distinct CDR3 sequences, with less than 30% as singletons. The material was CD8+ T cells from cultured PBMCs, obtained from culture after CMV antigen stimulation. Every receptor here comes from a human donor in good health (CMV status not recorded). Some clones in this sample may be carry-over from other donors' samples.

This clonotype was seen many times. The chain has TRBV7-6 and TRBJ1-4; D is uncertain. V shed 4 bases and J shed 5 bases, with 14 bases lying between them. The germline gives CDR1 SGHVS, CDR2 FNYEAQ. The length of the CDR3 is 15 residues. The CDR3 loop reads CASSYQWGPNEKLFF. In nucleotides, the CDR3 is TGTGCCAGCAGCTACCAGTGGGGTCCAAATGAAAAACTGTTTTTT.

The chain is built from TRBV24-1 and TRBJ1-2; possible D gene TRBD1, 5 bases. V shed 4 bases and J shed 4 bases, with 15 bases lying between them. This CDR3 comprises 15 residues. Germline V gene data show CDR1 as KGHDR and CDR2 as SFDVKD. CDR3 sequence reads: CATSDVGGGAYGYTF. As DNA, the CDR3 is TGTGCCACCAGTGACGTCGGCGGCGGGGCCTATGGCTACACCTTC.

This clonotype was counted a few times. This chain links TRBV5-1 with TRBJ2-5; a weak D match, TRBD2 (6 bases). This CDR3 region has 14 residues. Germline lookup yields CDR1 SGHRS and CDR2 YFSETQ. V lost 0 bases to trimming and J lost 1 base, with 7 bases between them. The CDR3: CASSLAGAQETQYF. The CDR3, as DNA: TGCGCCAGCAGCTTGGCGGGAGCCCAAGAGACCCAGTACTTC.

For the CDR3, the DNA is TGTGCCAGCAGCGATGGGGGGGGGCTAGCGGGGGACTCCCAAGAGACCCAGTACTTC. It translates to CASSDGGGLAGDSQETQYF. The chain is built from TRBV9 and TRBJ2-5, with 10 nucleotides matching TRBD2. Trimming removed 3 bases from V and 1 base from J; junction bases left unmatched: 15. The CDR3 spans 19 residues. Germline assignment: CDR1 SGDLS and CDR2 YYNGEE.

The sample holds many counts of this clonotype. This chain links TRBV20-1 with TRBJ1-1; D uncertain. The germline V gene encodes CDR1 DFQATT and CDR2 SNEGSKA (reference sequence). Trimming cost V 4 bases and J 0 bases, with 9 bases left between them. This CDR3 is built from 13 residues. CDR3 residues: CSAILAMNTEAFF. CDR3 DNA sequence: TGCAGTGCTATCTTAGCCATGAACACTGAAGCTTTCTTT.